This T cell receptor (beta chain) comes out of a study of T cells in Graves' hyperthyroidism and ophthalmopathy. RNA transcripts were the template for amplifying TCR beta CDR3 regions. With the HTBI primer set, the TCR CDR3 went through a first round of RT-PCR. TCRdb used MiXCR to reprocess the multiplex PCR reads, holding one entry per CDR3 protein. Of under 650,000 distinct CDR3 sequences in the sample, about 17% were seen once. This clonotype was counted at least ten times. What it binds is not known. Germline loops: CDR1 DFQATT, CDR2 SNEGSKA (reference sequence). The CDR3 length is 13 residues. V lost 3 bases and J 2 bases, leaving 11 bases between the germline ends. Study-level findings and limits: The model foresaw ophthalmopathy a median around 6 months prior to onset.

The TCR comes from a woman aged 25 to 39 with Graves' hyperthyroidism. The chain carries TRBV20-1 and TRBJ2-7; D might be TRBD1 (5 bases). The source material was blood. CDR3 in amino acids: CSASYQGPYEQYF. The CDR3 region has the DNA TGCAGTGCTAGTTATCAGGGCCCCTACGAGCAGTACTTC.